This T cell receptor (beta chain) derives from a study of cytomegalovirus exposure and HLA in healthy donors. Across the study: The study's early data release held about 85 million unique TCRs from HLA-typed donors.

This CDR3 comprises 16 residues. The V and J ends lost 0 bases and 5 bases, in that order; junction bases with no gene match: 6. Germline V gene sequence: CDR1 LNHNV, CDR2 YYDKDF (reference sequence). The PCR ran on 60 Vbeta and 13 Jbeta primers. Some clones are missing from TCRdb's copy, which holds only in-frame ones; the method was immunoSEQ multiplex PCR. There are some 190,000 clones in the sample; around 84% occur only once, and approximately 1.9% lies in the top ten. The rearrangement links TRBV15 to TRBJ2-1; 8 nucleotides agree with TRBD2. The origin of this receptor is a woman under 30 in good health and CMV-seronegative. Sequenced: PBMCs. The CDR3 protein is CATSREASGGHNEQFF. CDR3 DNA: TGTGCCACCAGCAGAGAGGCCAGCGGGGGACACAATGAGCAGTTCTTC.